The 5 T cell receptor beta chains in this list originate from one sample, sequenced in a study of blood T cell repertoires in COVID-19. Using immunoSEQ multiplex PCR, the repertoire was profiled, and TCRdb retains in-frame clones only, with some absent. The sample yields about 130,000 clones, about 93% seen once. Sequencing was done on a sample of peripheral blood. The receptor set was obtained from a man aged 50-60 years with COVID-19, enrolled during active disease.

CDR3 nucleotides: TGTGCCAGCAGCTTTCGGGGGCAGCGGGGTGATGAGCAGTTCTTC. This codes for CASSFRGQRGDEQFF. The chain employs TRBV7-9 and TRBJ2-1; maybe TRBD2 (7 bases). Trimming shortened V by 3 bases and J by 8 bases, and 17 bases separated the two germline ends. Looked up from germline, CDR1 is SEHNR and CDR2 is FQNEAQ (reference sequence). The CDR3 is 15 residues long. The complete variable domain, with remaining parts taken from reference TRBV7-9 and TRBJ2-1, reads DTGVSQNPRHKITKRGQNVTFRCDPISEHNRLYWYRQTLGQGPEFLTYFQNEAQLEKSRLLSDRFSAERPKGSFSTLEIQRTEQGDSAMYLCASSFRGQRGDEQFFGPGTRLTVL.

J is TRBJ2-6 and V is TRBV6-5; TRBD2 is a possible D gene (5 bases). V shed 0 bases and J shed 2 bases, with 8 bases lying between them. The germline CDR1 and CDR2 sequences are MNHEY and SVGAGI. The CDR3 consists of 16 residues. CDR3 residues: CASSYSLGAGANVLTF. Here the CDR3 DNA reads TGTGCCAGCAGTTACTCCTTGGGAGCTGGGGCCAACGTCCTGACTTTC.

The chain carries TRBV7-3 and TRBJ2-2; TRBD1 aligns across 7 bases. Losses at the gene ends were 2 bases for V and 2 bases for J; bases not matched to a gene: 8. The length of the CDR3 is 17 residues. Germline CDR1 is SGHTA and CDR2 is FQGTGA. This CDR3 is CASSLLYRGSNTGELFF. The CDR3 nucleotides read TGTGCCAGCAGCTTACTCTACAGGGGTAGTAACACCGGGGAGCTGTTTTTT.

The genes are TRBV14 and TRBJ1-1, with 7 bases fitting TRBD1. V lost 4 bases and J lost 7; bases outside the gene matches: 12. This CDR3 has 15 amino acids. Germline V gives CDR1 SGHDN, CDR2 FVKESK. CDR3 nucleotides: TGTGCCAGCAGCCTAGGACCGGGACAGTGGGGTGAAGCTTTCTTT. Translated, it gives CASSLGPGQWGEAFF. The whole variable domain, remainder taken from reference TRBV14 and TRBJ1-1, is EAGVTQFPSHSVIEKGQTVTLRCDPISGHDNLYWYRRVMGKEIKFLLHFVKESKQDESGMPNNRFLAERTGGTYSTLKVQPAELEDSGVYFCASSLGPGQWGEAFFGQGTRLTVV.

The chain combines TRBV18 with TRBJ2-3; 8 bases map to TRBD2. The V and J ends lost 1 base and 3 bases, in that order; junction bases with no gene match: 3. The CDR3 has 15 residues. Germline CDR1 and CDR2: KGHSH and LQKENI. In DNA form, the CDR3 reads TGTGCCAGCTCACCACAGATAGCGGGAACAGATACGCAGTATTTT. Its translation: CASSPQIAGTDTQYF. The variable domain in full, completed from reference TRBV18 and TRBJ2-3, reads NAGVMQNPRHLVRRRGQEARLRCSPMKGHSHVYWYRQLPEEGLKFMVYLQKENIIDESGMPKERFSAEFPKEGPSILRIQQVVRGDSAAYFCASSPQIAGTDTQYFGPGTRLTVL.